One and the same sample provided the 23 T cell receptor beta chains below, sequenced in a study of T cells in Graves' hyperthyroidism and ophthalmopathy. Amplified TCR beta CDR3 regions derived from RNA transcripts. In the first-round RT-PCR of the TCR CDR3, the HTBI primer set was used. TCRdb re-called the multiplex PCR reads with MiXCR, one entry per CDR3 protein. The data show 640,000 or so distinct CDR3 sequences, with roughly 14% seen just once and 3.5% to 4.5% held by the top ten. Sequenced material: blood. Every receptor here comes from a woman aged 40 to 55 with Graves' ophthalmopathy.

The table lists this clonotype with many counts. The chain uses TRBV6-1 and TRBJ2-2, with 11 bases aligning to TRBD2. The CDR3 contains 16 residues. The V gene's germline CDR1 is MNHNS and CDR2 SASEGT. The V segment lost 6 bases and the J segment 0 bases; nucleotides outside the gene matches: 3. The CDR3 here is CASRIAGGTNTGELFF. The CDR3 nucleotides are TGTGCCAGCAGGATAGCGGGAGGGACGAACACCGGGGAGCTGTTTTTT.

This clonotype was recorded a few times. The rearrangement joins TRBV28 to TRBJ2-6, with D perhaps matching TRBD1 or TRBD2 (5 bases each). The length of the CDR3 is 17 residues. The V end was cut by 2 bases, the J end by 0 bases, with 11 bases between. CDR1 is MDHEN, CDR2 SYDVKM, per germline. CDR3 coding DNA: TGTGCCAGCAGTTTAAGGGACGGCCGCTCTGGGGCCAACGTCCTGACTTTC. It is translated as CASSLRDGRSGANVLTF.

CDR3 sequence: CASSEDGSGANVLTF. The CDR3 DNA reads as TGTGCCAGCAGTGAAGATGGCTCTGGGGCCAACGTCCTGACTTTC. The rearrangement uses TRBV6-1 and TRBJ2-6; the D is unclear. The V and J ends lost 1 base and 0 bases respectively, with 4 bases between them. CDR3 length: 15 amino acids. Germline V lookup: CDR1 MNHNS, CDR2 SASEGT.

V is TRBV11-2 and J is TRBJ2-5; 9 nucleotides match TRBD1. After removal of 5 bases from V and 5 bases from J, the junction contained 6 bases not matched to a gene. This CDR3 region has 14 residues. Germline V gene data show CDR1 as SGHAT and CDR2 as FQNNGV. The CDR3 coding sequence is TGTGCCAGCAGCCGGGGACAGGGTGCGGAGACCCAGTACTTC. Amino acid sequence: CASSRGQGAETQYF.

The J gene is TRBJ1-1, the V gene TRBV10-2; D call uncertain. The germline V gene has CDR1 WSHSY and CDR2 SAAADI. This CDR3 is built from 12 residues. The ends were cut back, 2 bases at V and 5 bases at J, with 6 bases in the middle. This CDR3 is CASSEAVTEAFF. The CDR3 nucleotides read TGCGCCAGCAGTGAGGCAGTTACTGAAGCTTTCTTT.

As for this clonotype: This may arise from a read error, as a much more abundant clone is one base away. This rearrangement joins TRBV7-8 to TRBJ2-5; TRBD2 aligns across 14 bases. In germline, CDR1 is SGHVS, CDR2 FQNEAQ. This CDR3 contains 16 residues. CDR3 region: CTSSLGLAGGGETQYF. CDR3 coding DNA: TGTACCAGCAGCTTAGGACTAGCGGGAGGAGGGGAGACCCAGTACTTC.

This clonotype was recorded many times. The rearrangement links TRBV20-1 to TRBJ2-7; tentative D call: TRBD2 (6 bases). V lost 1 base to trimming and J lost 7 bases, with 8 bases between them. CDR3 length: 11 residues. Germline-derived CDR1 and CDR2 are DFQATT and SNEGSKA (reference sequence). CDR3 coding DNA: TGCAGTGCTAGAGGGGGGGAAGAGCAGTACTTC. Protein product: CSARGGEEQYF.

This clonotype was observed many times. The CDR3 spells CASSYSVLAVRSGANVLTF. The CDR3 DNA reads as TGTGCCAGCAGTTACTCGGTTCTAGCGGTTCGATCTGGGGCCAACGTCCTGACTTTC. The rearrangement joins TRBV6-2 or TRBV6-3 to TRBJ2-6; 7 nucleotides align to TRBD2. V lost 0 bases and J lost 1; bases outside the gene matches: 9. CDR3 length equals 19 residues. CDR1 is MNHEY, CDR2 SVGEGT, per germline.

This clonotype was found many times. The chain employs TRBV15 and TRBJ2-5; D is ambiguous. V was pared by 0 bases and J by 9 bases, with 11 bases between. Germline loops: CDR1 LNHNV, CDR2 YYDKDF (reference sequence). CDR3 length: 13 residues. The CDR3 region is CATSRDPLPPQYF. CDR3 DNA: TGTGCCACCAGCAGAGACCCACTACCCCCCCAGTACTTC.

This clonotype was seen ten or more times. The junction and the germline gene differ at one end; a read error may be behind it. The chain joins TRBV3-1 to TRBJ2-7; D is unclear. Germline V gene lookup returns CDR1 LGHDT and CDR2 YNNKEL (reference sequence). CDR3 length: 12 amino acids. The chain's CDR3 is CASSHRTVLERF. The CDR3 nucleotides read TGTGCCAGCAGCCACCGGACGGTCCTCGAGAGGTTC.

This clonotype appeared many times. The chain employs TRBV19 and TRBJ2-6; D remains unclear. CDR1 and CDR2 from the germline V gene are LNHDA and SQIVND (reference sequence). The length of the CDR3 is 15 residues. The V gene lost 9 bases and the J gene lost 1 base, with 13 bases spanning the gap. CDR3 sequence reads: CASRPIQSGANVLTF. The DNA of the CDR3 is TGTGCCAGCCGACCGATCCAATCTGGGGCCAACGTCCTGACTTTC. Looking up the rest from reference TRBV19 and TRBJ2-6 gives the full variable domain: DGGITQSPKYLFRKEGQNVTLSCEQNLNHDAMYWYRQDPGQGLRLIYYSQIVNDFQKGDIAEGYSVSREKKESFPLTVTSAQKNPTAFYLCASRPIQSGANVLTFGAGSRLTVL.

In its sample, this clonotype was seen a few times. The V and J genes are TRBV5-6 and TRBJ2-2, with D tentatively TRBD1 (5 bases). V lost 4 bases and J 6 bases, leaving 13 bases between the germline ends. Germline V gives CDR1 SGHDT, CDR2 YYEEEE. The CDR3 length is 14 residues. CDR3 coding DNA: TGTGCCAGCAGCCCCGGGTCCAGGGCCGGGGAGCTGTTTTTT. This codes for CASSPGSRAGELFF.

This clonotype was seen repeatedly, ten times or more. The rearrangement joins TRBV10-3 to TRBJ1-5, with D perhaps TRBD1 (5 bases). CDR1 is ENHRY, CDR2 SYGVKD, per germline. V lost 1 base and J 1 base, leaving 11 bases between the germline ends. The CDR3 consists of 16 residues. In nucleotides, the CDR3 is TGTGCCATCAGTGAGTGGGACCCGGGGAGCAATCAGCCCCAGCATTTT. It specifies CAISEWDPGSNQPQHF.

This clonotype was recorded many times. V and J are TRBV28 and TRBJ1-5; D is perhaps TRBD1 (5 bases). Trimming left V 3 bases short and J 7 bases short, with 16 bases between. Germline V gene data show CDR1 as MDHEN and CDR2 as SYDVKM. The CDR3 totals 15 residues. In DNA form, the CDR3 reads TGTGCCAGCAGTTTTCCGGGGCTTCGGGGGCAGCCCCAGCATTTT. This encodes CASSFPGLRGQPQHF.

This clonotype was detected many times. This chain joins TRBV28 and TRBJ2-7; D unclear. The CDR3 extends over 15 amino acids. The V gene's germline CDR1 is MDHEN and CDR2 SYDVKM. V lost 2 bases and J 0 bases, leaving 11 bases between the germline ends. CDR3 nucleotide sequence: TGTGCCAGCAGTTTAAGTTTAGTTCTCTCCTACGAGCAGTACTTC. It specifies CASSLSLVLSYEQYF.

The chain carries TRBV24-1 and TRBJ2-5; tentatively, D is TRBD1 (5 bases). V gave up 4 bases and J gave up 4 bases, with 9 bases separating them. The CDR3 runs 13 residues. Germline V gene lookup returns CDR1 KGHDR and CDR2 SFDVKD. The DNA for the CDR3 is TGTGCCACCAGTGACGATAGGGGAGAGACCCAGTACTTC. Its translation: CATSDDRGETQYF.

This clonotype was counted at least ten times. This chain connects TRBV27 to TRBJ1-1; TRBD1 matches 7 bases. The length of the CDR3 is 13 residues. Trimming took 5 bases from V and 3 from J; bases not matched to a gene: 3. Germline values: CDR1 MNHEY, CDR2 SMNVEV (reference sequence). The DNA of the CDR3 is TGTGCCAGCAGTAAGACAGGGTACACTGAAGCTTTCTTT. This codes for CASSKTGYTEAFF.

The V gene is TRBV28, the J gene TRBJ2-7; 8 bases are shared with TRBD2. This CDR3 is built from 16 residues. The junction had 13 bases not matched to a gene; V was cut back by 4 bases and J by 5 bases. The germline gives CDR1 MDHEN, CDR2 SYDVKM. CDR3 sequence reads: CASSSLGSGRGHEQYF. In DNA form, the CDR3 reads TGTGCCAGCAGTTCGCTGGGGAGCGGGAGAGGACACGAGCAGTACTTC.

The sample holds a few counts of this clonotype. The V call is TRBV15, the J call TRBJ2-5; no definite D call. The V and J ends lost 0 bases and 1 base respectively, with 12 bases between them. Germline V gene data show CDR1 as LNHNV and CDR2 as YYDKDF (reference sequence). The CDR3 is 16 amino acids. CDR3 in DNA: TGTGCCACCAGCAGAGATCAAAGGGCTTTCCAAGAGACCCAGTACTTC. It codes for CATSRDQRAFQETQYF.

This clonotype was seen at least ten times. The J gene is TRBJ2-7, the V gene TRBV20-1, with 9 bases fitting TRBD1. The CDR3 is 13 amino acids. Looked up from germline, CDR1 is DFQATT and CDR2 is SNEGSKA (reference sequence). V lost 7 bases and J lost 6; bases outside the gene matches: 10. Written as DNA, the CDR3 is TGCAGTGGTACCGGGACAGGGTACTCCGAGCAGTACTTC. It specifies CSGTGTGYSEQYF.

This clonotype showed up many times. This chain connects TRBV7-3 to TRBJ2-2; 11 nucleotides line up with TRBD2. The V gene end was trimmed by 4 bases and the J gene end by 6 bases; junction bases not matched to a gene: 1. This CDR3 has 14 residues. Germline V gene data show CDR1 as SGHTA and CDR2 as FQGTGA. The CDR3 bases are TGTGCCAGCAGCTCGGGACTAGCGGCCGGGGAGCTGTTTTTT. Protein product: CASSSGLAAGELFF.

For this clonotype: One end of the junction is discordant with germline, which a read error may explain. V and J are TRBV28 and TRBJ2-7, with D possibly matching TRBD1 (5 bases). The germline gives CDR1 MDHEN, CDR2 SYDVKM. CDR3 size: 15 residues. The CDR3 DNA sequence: TGCGCCAGCAGCCAAGAACAGGTTTACTCCTACGAGCAGTACTTC. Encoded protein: CASSQEQVYSYEQYF.

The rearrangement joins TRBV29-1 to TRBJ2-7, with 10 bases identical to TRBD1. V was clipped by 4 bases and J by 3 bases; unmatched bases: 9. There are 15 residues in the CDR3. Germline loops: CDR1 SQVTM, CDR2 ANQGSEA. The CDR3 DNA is TGCAGCGTTGCCGAACCGGGACAGGGGCGCTACGAGCAGTACTTC. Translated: CSVAEPGQGRYEQYF.